This entry concerns a single T cell receptor (beta chain). V dropped 1 base and J dropped 1; count of bases not matched to a gene: 4. Germline CDR1 and CDR2: SGHTA and FQGNSA. This CDR3 spans 16 amino acids. This record comes from a study of blood T cells in healthy people across ages. Total RNA, at least 5.5 micrograms per sample, was extracted from PBMCs. For the second PCR, which ran for 7 to 11 cycles, a sample-barcoded 5' primer and a J-beta primer mix were used. TCRdb reanalysed the 5' RACE reads using MiXCR and keeps one entry per CDR3 protein. The top ten hold 20% to 30% of the sample, which has roughly 730,000 distinct CDR3 sequences, roughly three fifths seen once.

The chain uses TRBV7-2 and TRBJ1-1; 9 positions agree with TRBD1. The TCR comes from a man aged 40-50 years in good health. The sequenced sample was blood. CDR3 DNA sequence: TGTGCCAGCAGCTTAGACCTGGGACAGGGGAACACTGAAGCTTTCTTT. Its protein is CASSLDLGQGNTEAFF.